The T cell receptor (beta chain) under discussion was sequenced for a study of tissue T cells after allogeneic stem cell transplantation. Profiling relied on immunoSEQ multiplex PCR, and the TCRdb table lists in-frame clones only, not all of them. This table holds roughly 8,100 clones, 35% to 40% found once. This CDR3 is built from 15 residues. Germline loops: CDR1 NSQYPW, CDR2 LRSPGD (reference sequence). V was clipped by 1 base and J by 0 bases, with 7 bases between them. The time point: mouse harvest day 14 after allogeneic transplant. The graft held 10^6 splenic CD5+ T cells and 10^7 T-cell-depleted bone marrow cells. About this clone itself: Mouse gene names apply. The CDR3 is cut off 1 residue early in the read; its end comes from the germline J gene.

The sequenced material came from skin. V gene TRBV1 combines with J gene TRBJ1-3, with D perhaps matching TRBD1 (5 bases). The sequence was obtained from a female BALB/c mouse given C57BL/6 T cells with graft-versus-host disease after an allogeneic hematopoietic cell transplant. This chain's CDR3 is CTCSAGQTSGNTLYF. The part of the CDR3 DNA that was read is TGCACCTGCAGTGCAGGACAGACTTCTGGAAATACGCTCTAT.